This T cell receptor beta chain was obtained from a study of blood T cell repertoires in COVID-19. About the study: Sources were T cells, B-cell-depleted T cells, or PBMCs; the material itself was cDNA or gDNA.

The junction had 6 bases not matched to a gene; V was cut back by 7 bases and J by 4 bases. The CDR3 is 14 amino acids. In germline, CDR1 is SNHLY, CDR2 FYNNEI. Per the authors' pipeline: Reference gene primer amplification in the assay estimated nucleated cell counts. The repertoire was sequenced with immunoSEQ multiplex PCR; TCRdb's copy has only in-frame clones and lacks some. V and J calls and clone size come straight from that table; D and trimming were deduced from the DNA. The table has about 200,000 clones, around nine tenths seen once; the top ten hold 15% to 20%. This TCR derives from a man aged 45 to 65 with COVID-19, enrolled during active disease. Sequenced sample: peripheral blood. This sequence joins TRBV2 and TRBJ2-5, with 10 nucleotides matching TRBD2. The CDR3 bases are TGTGCCAGCAATAGCGGGGGGCCAGGAGAGACCCAGTACTTC. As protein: CASNSGGPGETQYF.